Below are 24 T cell receptor beta chains sequenced from a single sample in a study of beta chain features in type 1 diabetes. What was sequenced were expressed TCRB transcripts, since all of the isolated RNA had been reverse transcribed. Produced via immunoSEQ multiplex PCR; TCRdb's table is partial and in-frame only. The repertoire holds about 370,000 clones, with about 16% as singletons. Sequencing was carried out using naive CD4+ T cells from blood. All receptors derive from a woman between 18 and 29 years old in good health.

V and J are TRBV6-4 and TRBJ2-1; 7 bases map to TRBD1. V dropped 7 bases and J dropped 3; count of bases not matched to a gene: 9. CDR1 and CDR2 (germline): MRHNA, SNTAGT. CDR3 length equals 15 residues. CDR3 amino acids: CASTKETGYYNEQFF. The CDR3, as DNA: TGTGCCAGCACGAAGGAGACAGGGTACTACAATGAGCAGTTCTTC.

The rearrangement uses TRBV5-1 and TRBJ2-7, with 9 bases identical to TRBD1. J was trimmed by 0 bases and V by 7 bases; bases with no gene match: 8. Germline values: CDR1 SGHRS, CDR2 YFSETQ. This CDR3 is built from 15 residues. The CDR3 protein is CASATGTGNSYEQYF. In DNA form, the CDR3 reads TGCGCCAGCGCGACCGGGACAGGGAACTCCTACGAGCAGTACTTC.

J is TRBJ2-1 and V is TRBV27, with 11 bases aligning to TRBD2. V was pared by 3 bases and J by 7 bases, with 5 bases of the junction left unmatched. The CDR3 consists of 15 residues. From germline, CDR1 is MNHEY and CDR2 SMNVEV (reference sequence). The CDR3 nucleotides read TGTGCCAGCAGTTTTTCCCTAGCGGGAGGTAATGAGCAGTTCTTC. Translation: CASSFSLAGGNEQFF.

The rearrangement joins TRBV4-3 to TRBJ2-7; 7 nucleotides align to TRBD2. J lost 3 bases, V lost 0 bases, and 5 bases had no gene match. Germline V gives CDR1 LGHNA, CDR2 YSLEER. CDR3 length: 15 amino acids. This chain's CDR3 is CASSQELLASYEQYF. The CDR3 DNA reads TGCGCCAGCAGCCAAGAATTACTAGCGAGCTACGAGCAGTACTTC.

This clone showed up just a few times. J is TRBJ2-7 and V is TRBV6-6; 9 positions match TRBD2. The CDR3 has 14 amino acids. Germline V gene sequence: CDR1 MNHNY, CDR2 SVGAGI (reference sequence). The junction had 7 bases not matched to a gene; V was cut back by 2 bases and J by 8 bases. The CDR3: CASSYDGGRAQQYF. CDR3 nucleotide sequence: TGTGCCAGCAGTTACGACGGCGGGAGGGCCCAGCAGTACTTC.

The chain combines TRBV30 with TRBJ2-7; the match to TRBD2 covers 8 bases. CDR1 GTSNPN and CDR2 SVGIG come from the germline V gene (reference sequence). The CDR3 is made up of 14 amino acids. J was trimmed by 2 bases and V by 0 bases; bases with no gene match: 3. The CDR3 bases are TGTGCCTGGAGTGTAAACGGGAGGGCCTACGAGCAGTACTTC. Protein: CAWSVNGRAYEQYF.

In this sample, this clone turned up once. V is TRBV30 and J is TRBJ1-2; 8 positions match TRBD1. CDR3 length: 14 residues. V was pared by 3 bases and J by 6 bases, with 9 bases of the junction left unmatched. Germline V gene data show CDR1 as GTSNPN and CDR2 as SVGIG (reference sequence). The CDR3 nucleotides are TGTGCCTGGAGAGTGACAGGGGCCCCTCATGGCTACACCTTC. Translation: CAWRVTGAPHGYTF.

V is TRBV4-3 and J is TRBJ2-7; 10 bases are shared with TRBD2. With 2 bases clipped from V and 2 bases from J, the junction kept 9 bases outside the gene matches. The germline CDR1 and CDR2 sequences are LGHNA and YSLEER. The CDR3 is made up of 17 amino acids. CDR3 nucleotide sequence: TGCGCCAGCAGCCAATTATATGGGACTAGCGATACCTACGAGCAGTACTTC. Protein: CASSQLYGTSDTYEQYF.

A few counts support this clone. V is TRBV7-2 and J is TRBJ2-3; D is unclear. Germline CDR1 reads SGHTA; CDR2 reads FQGNSA. The CDR3 covers 12 residues. V dropped 4 bases and J dropped 2 bases, with 4 bases sitting between them. The CDR3: CASSYYTDTQYF. As DNA, the CDR3 is TGTGCCAGCAGCTATTACACAGATACGCAGTATTTT.

This rearrangement joins TRBV6-5 to TRBJ1-5, with D maybe TRBD1 (6 bases). Trimming left V 5 bases short and J 7 bases short, with 12 bases between. The CDR3 spans 13 residues. Germline V gene data show CDR1 as MNHEY and CDR2 as SVGAGI. DNA for the CDR3: TGTGCCAGCAGTCCAGGGGATGGACAGCCCCAGCATTTT. This codes for CASSPGDGQPQHF.

The V call is TRBV28, the J call TRBJ1-5, with D possibly matching TRBD1 (5 bases). Germline CDR1 MDHEN, CDR2 SYDVKM. CDR3 length equals 15 residues. V lost 8 bases to trimming and J lost 2 bases, with 16 bases between them. CDR3 bases: TGTGCCAGCCTTTCCGGAGGGGAGGGCAATCAGCCCCAGCATTTT. The encoded protein is CASLSGGEGNQPQHF.

The J gene is TRBJ2-1, the V gene TRBV5-1, with a weak D call TRBD2 (6 bases). V lost 0 bases and J 5 bases, leaving 12 bases between the germline ends. Germline CDR1 reads SGHRS; CDR2 reads YFSETQ. This CDR3 contains 15 residues. The CDR3 DNA sequence: TGCGCCAGCAGCTTGGGGGTCGGGAGCCACAATGAGCAGTTCTTC. Translation gives CASSLGVGSHNEQFF.

This clone has just a few counts. The CDR3 nucleotides read TGTGCCAGCAGTGGCAAACAGGGGGCGGGGAACACTGAAGCTTTCTTT. Residues: CASSGKQGAGNTEAFF. The rearrangement joins TRBV6-1 to TRBJ1-1, with 9 bases fitting TRBD1. V lost 4 bases and J lost 1; bases outside the gene matches: 7. This CDR3 region has 16 residues. Germline V gene data show CDR1 as MNHNS and CDR2 as SASEGT.

This clone was counted between two and nine times. The CDR3 nucleotides are TGTGCCAGCTCACCGCGAGGGGAGGGGAACACTGAAGCTTTCTTT. Its translation is CASSPRGEGNTEAFF. The chain is built from TRBV18 and TRBJ1-1; weak D call: TRBD1 (5 bases). The germline V gene has CDR1 KGHSH and CDR2 LQKENI. The CDR3 runs 15 residues. V shed 3 bases and J shed 1 base, with 12 bases lying between them. Drawing the rest from reference TRBV18 and TRBJ1-1, the complete variable domain is NAGVMQNPRHLVRRRGQEARLRCSPMKGHSHVYWYRQLPEEGLKFMVYLQKENIIDESGMPKERFSAEFPKEGPSILRIQQVVRGDSAAYFCASSPRGEGNTEAFFGQGTRLTVV.

This clone was counted once. The chain is built from TRBV5-6 and TRBJ2-1; D not certain. This CDR3 contains 15 residues. The V gene lost 4 bases and the J gene lost 11 bases, with 22 bases spanning the gap. The germline CDR1 and CDR2 sequences are SGHDT and YYEEEE. The CDR3 spells CASSPTHTLSFQQFF. Written as DNA, the CDR3 is TGTGCCAGCAGCCCCACGCACACCCTTAGCTTCCAGCAGTTCTTC.

The chain carries TRBV6-5 and TRBJ2-3; 9 bases agree with TRBD2. Germline CDR1 is MNHEY and CDR2 is SVGAGI. V shed 2 bases and J 1 base; nucleotides not matched to a gene: 4. The CDR3 contains 16 residues. Written as DNA, the CDR3 is TGTGCCAGCAGTTACACGGTAGCGGGAGGCACAGATACGCAGTATTTT. Translating it yields CASSYTVAGGTDTQYF.

This rearrangement joins TRBV25-1 to TRBJ2-1; 7 bases match TRBD2. Looked up from germline, CDR1 is MGHDK and CDR2 is SYGVNS. This CDR3 comprises 15 residues. After removal of 4 bases from V and 5 bases from J, the junction contained 8 bases not matched to a gene. In DNA, the CDR3 is TGTGCCAGCAGTGTGGGCGGGAGTATGGACAATGAGCAGTTCTTC. Encoded protein: CASSVGGSMDNEQFF.

This sequence joins TRBV11-1 and TRBJ2-4; 8 bases fit TRBD1. This CDR3 is 16 amino acids long. The germline V gene has CDR1 SGHAT and CDR2 FQDESV (reference sequence). Trimming took 2 bases from V and 5 from J; bases not matched to a gene: 8. CDR3 DNA sequence: TGTGCCAGCAGCTTAAACGACAGGGGATGGGAAAACATTCAGTACTTC. Its protein product is CASSLNDRGWENIQYF.

The chain couples TRBV4-1 to TRBJ2-7, with D perhaps matching TRBD2 (5 bases). From germline, CDR1 is MGHRA and CDR2 YSYEKL. Deletions cut 6 bases from V and 12 bases from J, with 15 bases between. The CDR3 consists of 11 residues. DNA of the CDR3: TGCGCCAGCAGTTTCCGGGGAGAACCGTACTTC. It encodes CASSFRGEPYF.

The chain has TRBV7-2 and TRBJ2-3, with 9 nucleotides matching TRBD2. Trimming at V came to 1 base and at J to 5 bases, leaving 7 bases not matched to a gene. The germline CDR1 and CDR2 sequences are SGHTA and FQGNSA. This CDR3 has 16 residues. The CDR3 region is CASSLGGGRAGDTQYF. Written as DNA, the CDR3 is TGTGCCAGCAGCTTAGGAGGCGGGAGGGCGGGAGATACGCAGTATTTT. Looking up the rest from reference TRBV7-2 and TRBJ2-3 gives the full variable domain: GAGVSQSPSNKVTEKGKDVELRCDPISGHTALYWYRQSLGQGLEFLIYFQGNSAPDKSGLPSDRFSAERTGGSVSTLTIQRTQQEDSAVYLCASSLGGGRAGDTQYFGPGTRLTVL.

This clone was detected only a few times. The chain links TRBV5-1 to TRBJ2-7; 7 bases match TRBD2. The CDR3 has 15 residues. The V segment lost 4 bases and the J segment 7 bases; nucleotides outside the gene matches: 14. The germline gives CDR1 SGHRS, CDR2 YFSETQ. The CDR3: CASSLALAGAGEQYF. In DNA form, the CDR3 reads TGCGCCAGCAGCCTAGCCCTGGCGGGAGCGGGGGAGCAGTACTTC.

J is TRBJ2-2 and V is TRBV7-7; 8 nucleotides agree with TRBD1. The length of the CDR3 is 15 residues. V trimming: 0 bases; J trimming: 6 bases; junction bases outside the gene matches: 3. The V gene's germline CDR1 is SSHAT and CDR2 FNYEAQ (reference sequence). The CDR3 region has the DNA TGTGCCAGCAGCTTAGCGGACAGGGCGCCCGGGGAGCTGTTTTTT. Translation gives CASSLADRAPGELFF.

This chain links TRBV30 with TRBJ1-2; 11 bases are shared with TRBD1. Per germline, CDR1 GTSNPN and CDR2 SVGIG (reference sequence). V dropped 2 bases and J dropped 0; count of bases not matched to a gene: 11. The CDR3 totals 18 residues. The CDR3 spells CAWSSLRDRGRANYGYTF. The CDR3 nucleotides read TGTGCCTGGAGTTCTCTCCGGGACAGGGGGAGAGCTAACTATGGCTACACCTTC.

The chain recombines TRBV10-3 with TRBJ2-3; 8 positions match TRBD2. V trimming: 0 bases; J trimming: 4 bases; junction bases outside the gene matches: 3. This CDR3 is built from 15 residues. Germline lookup yields CDR1 ENHRY and CDR2 SYGVKD. For the CDR3, the DNA is TGTGCCATCAGTGAGTCCGCCGGGGGGGCAGATACGCAGTATTTT. This codes for CAISESAGGADTQYF.